This paragraph reports one T cell receptor (beta chain). This record comes from a study of T cell clones after liver transplantation. This CDR3 has 14 amino acids. V gave up 2 bases and J gave up 0 bases, with 7 bases separating them. Germline-derived CDR1 and CDR2 are LNHDA and SQIVND (reference sequence). The protocol was immunoSEQ multiplex PCR, while the TCRdb copy is restricted to in-frame clones and leaves out a portion. In the table there are 65,000 to 85,000 clones, around 84% of which are singletons. CD3+CD4+ and CD3+CD8+ cells were FACS-sorted from thawed unstimulated PBMCs. This TCR came from a human patient who received a liver transplant. The T cells may partly be graft donor cells. The chain recombines TRBV19 with TRBJ1-2; D remains unclear. The sequencing here drew on CD4+ T cells from blood, taken less than 50 months after liver transplant. CDR3 amino acids: CASSIQVANYGYTF. In nucleotides, the CDR3 is TGTGCCAGTAGTATACAGGTAGCTAACTATGGCTACACCTTC.